Below are 3 T cell receptor beta chains sequenced from a single sample in a study of blood T cell repertoires in COVID-19. Measured with immunoSEQ multiplex PCR; TCRdb has only the in-frame clones, and not every one. The sample includes some 150,000 clones, roughly 84% of them seen just once. Sample: peripheral blood. These receptors all stem from a human donor with acute or convalescent COVID-19. The donor label of this sample is uncertain.

The chain couples TRBV18 to TRBJ1-1; possible D gene TRBD1, 5 bases. The CDR3 is 13 residues long. Trimming left V 6 bases short and J 5 bases short, with 13 bases between. Germline CDR1 is KGHSH and CDR2 is LQKENI. The CDR3 nucleotides are TGTGCCAGCTCGCCCGACAGTCGTACTGAAGCTTTCTTT. Its protein is CASSPDSRTEAFF.

The gene calls are TRBV9 and TRBJ2-3, with a possible D match to TRBD2 (6 bases). Germline assignment: CDR1 SGDLS and CDR2 YYNGEE. The V end lost 6 bases, the J end lost 4 bases, and 18 bases lay between the germline ends. CDR3 length: 15 residues. This CDR3 reads CASNGGVASPDTQYF. The CDR3 DNA sequence: TGTGCCAGCAACGGAGGGGTCGCTAGTCCAGATACGCAGTATTTT.

V usage is TRBV19 and J usage is TRBJ1-1; D not certain. The CDR3 covers 15 residues. Germline V CDR1 and CDR2: LNHDA, SQIVND (reference sequence). Between the trimmed V and J ends, which lost 0 bases and 1 base, there was a span of 9 bases. The DNA for the CDR3 is TGTGCCAGTAGTATAGATTGGGCGGGGAACACTGAAGCTTTCTTT. Translation: CASSIDWAGNTEAFF.